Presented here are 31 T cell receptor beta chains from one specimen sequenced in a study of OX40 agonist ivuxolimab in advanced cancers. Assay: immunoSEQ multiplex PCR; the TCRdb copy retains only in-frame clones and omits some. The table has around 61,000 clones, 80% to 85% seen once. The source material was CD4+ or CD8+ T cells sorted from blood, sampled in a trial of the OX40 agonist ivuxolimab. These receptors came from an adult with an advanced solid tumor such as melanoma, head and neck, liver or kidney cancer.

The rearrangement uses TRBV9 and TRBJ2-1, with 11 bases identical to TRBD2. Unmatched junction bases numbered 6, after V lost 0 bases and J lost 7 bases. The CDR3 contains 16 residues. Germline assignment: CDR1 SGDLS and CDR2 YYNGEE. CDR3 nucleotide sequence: TGTGCCAGCAGCGTAGGTTTACTAGCGGGGGTGAATGAGCAGTTCTTC. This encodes CASSVGLLAGVNEQFF.

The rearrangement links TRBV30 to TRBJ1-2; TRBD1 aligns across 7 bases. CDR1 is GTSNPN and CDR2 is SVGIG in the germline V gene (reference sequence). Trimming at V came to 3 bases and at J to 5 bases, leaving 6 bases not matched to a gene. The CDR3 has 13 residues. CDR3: CAWRTGRRYGYTF. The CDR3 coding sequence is TGTGCCTGGAGGACAGGGAGGCGGTATGGCTACACCTTC.

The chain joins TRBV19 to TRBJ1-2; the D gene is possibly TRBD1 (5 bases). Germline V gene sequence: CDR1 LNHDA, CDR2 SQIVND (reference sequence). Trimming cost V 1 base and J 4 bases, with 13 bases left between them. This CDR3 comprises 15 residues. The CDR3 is CASSIVSQGIYGYTF. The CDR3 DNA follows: TGTGCCAGTAGTATAGTTTCCCAGGGTATCTATGGCTACACCTTC.

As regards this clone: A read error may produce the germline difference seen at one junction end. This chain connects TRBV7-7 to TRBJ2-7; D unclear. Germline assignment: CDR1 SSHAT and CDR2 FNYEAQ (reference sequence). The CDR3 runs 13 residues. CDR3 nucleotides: TGTGCTAGCAGCTTAAATCAAGGCGACGAGCAGTACTTC. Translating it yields CASSLNQGDEQYF.

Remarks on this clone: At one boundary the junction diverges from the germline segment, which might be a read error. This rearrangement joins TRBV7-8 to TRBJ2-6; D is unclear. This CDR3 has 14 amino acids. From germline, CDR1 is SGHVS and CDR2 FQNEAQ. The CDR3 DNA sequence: TGTGCCAGCAACTTACAACCTTTTGGCAACGTCCTGACTTTC. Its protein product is CASNLQPFGNVLTF.

The CDR3 reads CASSVGGAQETQYF. The CDR3, as DNA: TGTGCCAGCAGTGTTGGAGGGGCCCAAGAGACCCAGTACTTC. The V call is TRBV2, the J call TRBJ2-5, with a tentative D call TRBD2 (6 bases). The germline CDR1 and CDR2 sequences are SNHLY and FYNNEI. Trimming left V 4 bases short and J 1 base short, with 10 bases between. The CDR3 consists of 14 residues.

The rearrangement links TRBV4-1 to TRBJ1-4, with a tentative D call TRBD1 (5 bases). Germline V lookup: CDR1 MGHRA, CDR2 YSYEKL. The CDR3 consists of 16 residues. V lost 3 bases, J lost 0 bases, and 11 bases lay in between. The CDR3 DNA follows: TGCGCCAGCAGCCAGACGACAGCCGCAACTAATGAAAAACTGTTTTTT. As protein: CASSQTTAATNEKLFF.

CDR3 in DNA: TGTGCCAGCAGCCCCGTTGGGGGAGGTCCCACTGAAGCTTTCTTT. This encodes CASSPVGGGPTEAFF. This chain uses TRBV14 with TRBJ1-1, with D maybe TRBD1 (5 bases). The CDR3 contains 15 residues. Germline CDR1 and CDR2: SGHDN and FVKESK. V dropped 4 bases and J dropped 4 bases, with 16 bases sitting between them.

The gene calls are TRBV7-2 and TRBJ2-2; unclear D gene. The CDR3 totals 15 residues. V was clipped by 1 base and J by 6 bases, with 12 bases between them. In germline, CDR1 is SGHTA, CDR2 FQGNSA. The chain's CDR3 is CASSLVGRSPGELFF. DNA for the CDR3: TGTGCCAGCAGCTTAGTCGGGCGAAGTCCCGGGGAGCTGTTTTTT.

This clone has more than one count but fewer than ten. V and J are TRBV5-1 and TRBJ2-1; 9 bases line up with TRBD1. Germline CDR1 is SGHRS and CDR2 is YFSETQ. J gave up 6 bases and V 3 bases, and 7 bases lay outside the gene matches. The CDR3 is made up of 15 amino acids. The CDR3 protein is CASSSPGQGGNEQFF. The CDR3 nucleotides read TGCGCCAGCAGCTCACCGGGACAGGGTGGCAATGAGCAGTTCTTC.

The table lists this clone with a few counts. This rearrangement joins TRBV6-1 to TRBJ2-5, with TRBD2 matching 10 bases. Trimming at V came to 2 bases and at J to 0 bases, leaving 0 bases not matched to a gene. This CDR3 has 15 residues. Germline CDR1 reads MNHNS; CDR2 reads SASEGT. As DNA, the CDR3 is TGTGCCAGCAGTGAACTAGCGGGGGACCAAGAGACCCAGTACTTC. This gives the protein CASSELAGDQETQYF.

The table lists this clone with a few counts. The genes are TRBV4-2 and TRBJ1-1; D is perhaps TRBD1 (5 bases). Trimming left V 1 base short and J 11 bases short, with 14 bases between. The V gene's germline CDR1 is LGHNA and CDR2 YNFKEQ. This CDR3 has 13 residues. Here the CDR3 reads CASSQGDRDLAFF. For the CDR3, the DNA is TGTGCCAGCAGCCAAGGAGACCGGGACTTGGCTTTCTTT.

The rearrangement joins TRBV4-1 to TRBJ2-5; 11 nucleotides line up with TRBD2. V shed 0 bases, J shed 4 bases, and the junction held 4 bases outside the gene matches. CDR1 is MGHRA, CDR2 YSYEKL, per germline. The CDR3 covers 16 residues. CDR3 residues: CASSQDGTSGGETQYF. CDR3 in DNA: TGCGCCAGCAGCCAAGATGGCACTAGCGGGGGAGAGACCCAGTACTTC.

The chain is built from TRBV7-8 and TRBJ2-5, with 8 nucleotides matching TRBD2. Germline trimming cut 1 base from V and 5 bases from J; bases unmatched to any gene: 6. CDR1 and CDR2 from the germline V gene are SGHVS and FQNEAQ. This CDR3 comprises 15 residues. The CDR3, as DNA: TGTGCCAGCAGCTTAGACCTCACTAGCGGCGAGACCCAGTACTTC. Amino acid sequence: CASSLDLTSGETQYF.

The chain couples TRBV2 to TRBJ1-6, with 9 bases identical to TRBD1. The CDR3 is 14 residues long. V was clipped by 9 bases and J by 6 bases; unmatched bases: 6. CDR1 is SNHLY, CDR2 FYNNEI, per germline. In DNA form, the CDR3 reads TGTGCCAGTTACGGGACAGGGACTAATTCACCCCTCCACTTT. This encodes CASYGTGTNSPLHF.

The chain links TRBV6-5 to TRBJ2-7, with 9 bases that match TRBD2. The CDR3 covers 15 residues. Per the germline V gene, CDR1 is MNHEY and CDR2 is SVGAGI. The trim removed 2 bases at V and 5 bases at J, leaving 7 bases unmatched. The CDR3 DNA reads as TGTGCCAGCAGTTACCTAGCGGGATTCTGGAACGAGCAGTACTTC. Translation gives CASSYLAGFWNEQYF.

The CDR3 spells CASSLVMGISSYNEQFF. CDR3 nucleotide sequence: TGTGCCAGCAGCTTGGTGATGGGAATAAGCTCCTACAATGAGCAGTTCTTC. This chain links TRBV5-6 with TRBJ2-1; unclear D gene. V lost 0 bases and J lost 0, with 13 bases in between. CDR1 is SGHDT and CDR2 is YYEEEE in the germline V gene. The CDR3 spans 17 residues.

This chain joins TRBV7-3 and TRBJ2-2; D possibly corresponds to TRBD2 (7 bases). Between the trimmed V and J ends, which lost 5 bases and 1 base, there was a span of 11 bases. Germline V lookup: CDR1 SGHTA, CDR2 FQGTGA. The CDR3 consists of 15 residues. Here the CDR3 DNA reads TGTGCCAGCAGCACGGGGGGCCGGAACACCGGGGAGCTGTTTTTT. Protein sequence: CASSTGGRNTGELFF.

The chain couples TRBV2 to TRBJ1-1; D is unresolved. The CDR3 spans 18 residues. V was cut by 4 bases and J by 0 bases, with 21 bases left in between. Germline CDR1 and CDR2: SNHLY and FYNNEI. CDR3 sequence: CASSGYPAGFKVNTEAFF. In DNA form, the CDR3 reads TGTGCCAGCAGTGGGTACCCGGCCGGGTTTAAGGTGAACACTGAAGCTTTCTTT.

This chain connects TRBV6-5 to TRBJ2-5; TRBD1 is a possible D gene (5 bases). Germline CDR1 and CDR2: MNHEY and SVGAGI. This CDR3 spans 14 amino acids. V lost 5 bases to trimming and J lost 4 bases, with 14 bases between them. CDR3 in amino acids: CASSDQGWGETQYF. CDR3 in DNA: TGTGCCAGCAGTGACCAGGGATGGGGAGAGACCCAGTACTTC.

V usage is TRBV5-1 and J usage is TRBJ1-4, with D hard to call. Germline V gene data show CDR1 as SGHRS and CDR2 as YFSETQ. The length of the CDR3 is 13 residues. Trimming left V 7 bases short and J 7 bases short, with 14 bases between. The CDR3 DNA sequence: TGCGCCAGCTGTTTGGGGTCAGGTGAAAAACTGTTTTTT. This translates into CASCLGSGEKLFF.

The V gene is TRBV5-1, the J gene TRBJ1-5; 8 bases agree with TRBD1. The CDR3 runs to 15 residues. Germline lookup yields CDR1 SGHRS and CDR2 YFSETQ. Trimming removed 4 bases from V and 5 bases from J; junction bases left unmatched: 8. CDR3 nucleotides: TGCGCCAGCAGCCCACGGACAGGGACGGATCAGCCCCAGCATTTT. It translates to CASSPRTGTDQPQHF.

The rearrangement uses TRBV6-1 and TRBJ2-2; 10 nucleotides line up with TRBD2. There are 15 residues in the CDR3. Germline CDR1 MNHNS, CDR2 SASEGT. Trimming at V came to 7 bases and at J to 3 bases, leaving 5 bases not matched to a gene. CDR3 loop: CASTKRGGYTGELFF. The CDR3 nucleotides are TGTGCCAGCACTAAGCGGGGGGGTTACACCGGGGAGCTGTTTTTT.

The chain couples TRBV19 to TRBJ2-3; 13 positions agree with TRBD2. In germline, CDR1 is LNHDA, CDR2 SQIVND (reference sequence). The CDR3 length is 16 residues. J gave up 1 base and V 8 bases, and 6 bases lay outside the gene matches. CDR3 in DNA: TGTGCCAGTTCGAGAGGACTAGCGGGGGGCACAGATACGCAGTATTTT. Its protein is CASSRGLAGGTDTQYF.

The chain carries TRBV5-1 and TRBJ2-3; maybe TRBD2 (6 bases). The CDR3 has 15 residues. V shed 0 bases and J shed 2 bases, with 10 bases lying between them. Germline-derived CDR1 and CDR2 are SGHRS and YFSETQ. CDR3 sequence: CASSLELADTDTQYF. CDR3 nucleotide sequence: TGCGCCAGCAGCTTGGAGTTAGCGGACACAGATACGCAGTATTTT.

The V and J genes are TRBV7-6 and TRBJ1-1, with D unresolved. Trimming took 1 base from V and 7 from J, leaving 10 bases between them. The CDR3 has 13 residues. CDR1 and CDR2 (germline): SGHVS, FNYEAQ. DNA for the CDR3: TGTGCCAGCAGCTTAGAGCAACGGAGTGAAGCTTTCTTT. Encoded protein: CASSLEQRSEAFF.

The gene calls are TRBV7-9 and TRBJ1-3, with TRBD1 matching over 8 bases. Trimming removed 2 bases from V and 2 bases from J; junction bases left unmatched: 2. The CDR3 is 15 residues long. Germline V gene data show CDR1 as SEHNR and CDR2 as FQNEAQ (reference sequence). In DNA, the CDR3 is TGTGCCAGCAGCTTACAGGGGGCCACTGGAAACACCATATATTTT. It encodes CASSLQGATGNTIYF.

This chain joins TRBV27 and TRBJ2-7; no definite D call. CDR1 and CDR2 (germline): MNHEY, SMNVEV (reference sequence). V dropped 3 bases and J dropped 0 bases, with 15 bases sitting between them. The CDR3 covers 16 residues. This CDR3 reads CASSFSLGDSSYEQYF. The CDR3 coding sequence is TGTGCCAGCAGTTTTTCACTTGGAGATAGCTCCTACGAGCAGTACTTC.

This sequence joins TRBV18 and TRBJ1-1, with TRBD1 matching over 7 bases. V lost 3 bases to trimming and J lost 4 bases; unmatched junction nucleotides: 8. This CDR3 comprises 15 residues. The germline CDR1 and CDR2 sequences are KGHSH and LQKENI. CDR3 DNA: TGTGCCAGCTCACCCAACTTAGACAGGGCCACTGAAGCTTTCTTT. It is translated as CASSPNLDRATEAFF. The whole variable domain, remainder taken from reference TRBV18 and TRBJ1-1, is NAGVMQNPRHLVRRRGQEARLRCSPMKGHSHVYWYRQLPEEGLKFMVYLQKENIIDESGMPKERFSAEFPKEGPSILRIQQVVRGDSAAYFCASSPNLDRATEAFFGQGTRLTVV.

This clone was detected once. CDR3 in amino acids: CASRPLAGEGTDTQYF. CDR3 in DNA: TGTGCCAGCAGGCCTCTAGCGGGAGAGGGGACAGATACGCAGTATTTT. The J gene is TRBJ2-3, the V gene TRBV7-8, with 10 bases identical to TRBD2. The CDR3 covers 16 residues. V lost 6 bases, J lost 3 bases, and 9 bases stayed unmatched. Germline V gene data show CDR1 as SGHVS and CDR2 as FQNEAQ.

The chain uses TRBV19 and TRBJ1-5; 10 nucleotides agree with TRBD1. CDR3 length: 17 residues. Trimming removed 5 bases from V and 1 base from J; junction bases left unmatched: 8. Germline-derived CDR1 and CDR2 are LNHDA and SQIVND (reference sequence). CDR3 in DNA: TGTGCCAGTAGTCGGACCGGGACAGGGGAGAGCAATCAGCCCCAGCATTTT. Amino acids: CASSRTGTGESNQPQHF.